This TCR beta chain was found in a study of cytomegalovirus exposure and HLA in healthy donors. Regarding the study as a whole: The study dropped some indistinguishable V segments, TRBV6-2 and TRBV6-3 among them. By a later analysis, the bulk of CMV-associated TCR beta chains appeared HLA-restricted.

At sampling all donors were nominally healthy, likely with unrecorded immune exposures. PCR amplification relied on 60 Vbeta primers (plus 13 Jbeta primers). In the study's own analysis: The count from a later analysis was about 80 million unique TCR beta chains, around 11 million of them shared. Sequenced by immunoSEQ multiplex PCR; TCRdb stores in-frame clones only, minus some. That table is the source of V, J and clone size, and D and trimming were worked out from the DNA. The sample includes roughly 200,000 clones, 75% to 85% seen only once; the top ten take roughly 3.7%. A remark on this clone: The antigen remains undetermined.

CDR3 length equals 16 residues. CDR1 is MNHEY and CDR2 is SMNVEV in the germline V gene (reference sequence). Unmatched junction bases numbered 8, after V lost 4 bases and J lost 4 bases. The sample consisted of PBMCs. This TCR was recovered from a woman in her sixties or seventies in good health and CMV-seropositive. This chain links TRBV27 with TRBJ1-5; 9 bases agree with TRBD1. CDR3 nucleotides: TGTGCCAGCAGTTCTAAAAGGACAGGGGTTAATCAGCCCCAGCATTTT. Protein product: CASSSKRTGVNQPQHF.